The 2 T cell receptor beta chains below were found in one sample sequenced in a study of early T cells in non-severe SARS-CoV-2 infection. One entry per CDR3 protein results from TCRdb running MiXCR on the 5' RACE reads. The table lists just under 65,000 distinct CDR3 sequences, 11% of them singletons. The sequenced sample was whole blood, obtained at baseline. These receptors all come from an adult who was a healthcare worker with PCR-confirmed SARS-CoV-2 infection or an uninfected control (not recorded which).

The V call is TRBV12-3 or TRBV12-4, the J call TRBJ2-3; no clear D. The V and J ends lost 5 bases and 9 bases respectively, with 18 bases between them. CDR3 length equals 14 residues. DNA for the CDR3: TGTGCCAGCAGTCCGGTGTCTAGACGACGAACGCAGTATTTT. The encoded protein is CASSPVSRRRTQYF.

The DNA of the CDR3 is TGTGCCAGCAGCATGGGACTAGCGCTCTACAATGAGCAGTTCTTC. Its translation is CASSMGLALYNEQFF. The rearrangement links TRBV11-2 to TRBJ2-1, with TRBD2 matching 10 bases. Trimming removed 5 bases from V and 3 bases from J; junction bases left unmatched: 4. The CDR3 runs 15 residues. Looked up from germline, CDR1 is SGHAT and CDR2 is FQNNGV.